A selection of T cell receptor beta chains follows, all from one sample in a study of a mutant IDH1 vaccine in newly diagnosed glioma. Their specific antigens are unknown. Clones were sequenced by immunoSEQ multiplex PCR, and TCRdb holds only the in-frame ones, with some missing. The sample shows 30,000 to 40,000 clones, around 81% of them seen only once. Sequenced material: PBMCs, taken from a glioma patient whose treatment included an IDH1 peptide vaccine. These receptor sequences come from a man between 35 and 55 years old with glioma. Each CDR3 is given with its conserved first and last residue. The order of the fields is V gene, J gene, D gene, clone size, CDR3 DNA, CDR3 protein. A D gene is named only where the DNA matches it firmly. Size is stated for part of the rows, as once, few or many counts, or as a class when the clone is expanded.

v_call: TRBV28
j_call: TRBJ1-5
d_call: .
clone_size: once
cdr3_nt: TGTGCCACTTCGACAGGTTCCTACAATCAGCCCCAGCATTTT
cdr3_aa: CATSTGSYNQPQHF

v_call: TRBV10-3
j_call: TRBJ2-3
d_call: TRBD2
clone_size: .
cdr3_nt: TGTGCCATCAGTCGGGAGGCAGATACGCAGTATTTT
cdr3_aa: CAISREADTQYF

v_call: TRBV5-6
j_call: TRBJ1-4
d_call: TRBD1
clone_size: .
cdr3_nt: TGTGCCAGCGTCACCCAGGGACAGGGGGGTGAAAAACTGTTTTTT
cdr3_aa: CASVTQGQGGEKLFF

v_call: TRBV9
j_call: TRBJ2-5
d_call: TRBD1
clone_size: .
cdr3_nt: TGTGCCAGCCCAAAGGGGGACAGGGTGTCGAAAGAGACCCAGTACTTC
cdr3_aa: CASPKGDRVSKETQYF

v_call: TRBV7-9
j_call: TRBJ2-1
d_call: TRBD2
clone_size: .
cdr3_nt: TGTGCCAGCAGCTTAGCGGGGACTAGCGGGGCGGGGGATGAGCAGTTCTTC
cdr3_aa: CASSLAGTSGAGDEQFF

v_call: TRBV19
j_call: TRBJ1-1
d_call: .
clone_size: .
cdr3_nt: TGTGCCAGTATCCAGACAGGGAACACTGAAGCTTTCTTT
cdr3_aa: CASIQTGNTEAFF

v_call: TRBV7-2
j_call: TRBJ2-1
d_call: .
clone_size: .
cdr3_nt: TGTGCCAGCAGCTTCCCGGGAAAATACAATGAGCAGTTCTTC
cdr3_aa: CASSFPGKYNEQFF

v_call: TRBV6-1
j_call: TRBJ1-3
d_call: .
clone_size: .
cdr3_nt: TGTGCCAGCAGTGAAGGGATCTACTCTGGAAACACCATATATTTT
cdr3_aa: CASSEGIYSGNTIYF

v_call: TRBV7-2
j_call: TRBJ2-2
d_call: TRBD2
clone_size: once
cdr3_nt: TGTGCCAGCAGCCTGGCGGGGGGGCCGACCGGGGAGCTGTTTTTT
cdr3_aa: CASSLAGGPTGELFF

v_call: TRBV7-9
j_call: TRBJ2-2
d_call: .
clone_size: .
cdr3_nt: TGTGCGGAGGGGGACTACGCCGGGGAGCTGTTTTTT
cdr3_aa: CAEGDYAGELFF

v_call: TRBV4-1
j_call: TRBJ2-1
d_call: .
clone_size: once
cdr3_nt: TGCGCCAGCAGCCAGTACCCGGCATTGGGTACTATCGATGAGCAGTTCTTC
cdr3_aa: CASSQYPALGTIDEQFF

v_call: TRBV7-9
j_call: TRBJ2-1
d_call: .
clone_size: .
cdr3_nt: TGTGCCAGCAGTCCGGACAGTCATGAGCAGTTCTTC
cdr3_aa: CASSPDSHEQFF

v_call: TRBV6-6
j_call: TRBJ2-5
d_call: .
clone_size: .
cdr3_nt: TGTGCCAGCGCCAGGGACTCCCTTTACTTC
cdr3_aa: CASARDSLYF

v_call: TRBV7-2
j_call: TRBJ1-5
d_call: .
clone_size: .
cdr3_nt: TGTGCCAGCAGCTTAGAGGCCGGGCTCGGTCAGCCCCAGCATTTT
cdr3_aa: CASSLEAGLGQPQHF

v_call: TRBV2
j_call: TRBJ2-2
d_call: TRBD2
clone_size: .
cdr3_nt: TGTGCCAGCAGTGATTCGACTAGCGGGAGCCGGACCGGGGAGCTGTTTTTT
cdr3_aa: CASSDSTSGSRTGELFF

v_call: TRBV7-8
j_call: TRBJ1-4
d_call: .
clone_size: .
cdr3_nt: TGTGCCAGCAGCTTAGGAAGTAGGGAAAAACTGTTTTTT
cdr3_aa: CASSLGSREKLFF

v_call: TRBV6-5
j_call: TRBJ1-5
d_call: .
clone_size: .
cdr3_nt: TGTGCCAGCAGTTACGGAGGCAATCAGCCCCAGCATTTT
cdr3_aa: CASSYGGNQPQHF

v_call: TRBV28
j_call: TRBJ2-7
d_call: TRBD2
clone_size: once
cdr3_nt: TGTGCCAGCAGCTCCAGCGGGGGGGCCGCGTACGAGCAGTACTTC
cdr3_aa: CASSSSGGAAYEQYF

v_call: TRBV5-6
j_call: TRBJ2-7
d_call: TRBD2
clone_size: .
cdr3_nt: TGTGCCAGCAGCTACCTAGCGGGAGGGCCCTACGAGCAGTACTTC
cdr3_aa: CASSYLAGGPYEQYF

v_call: TRBV5-6
j_call: TRBJ2-7
d_call: .
clone_size: once
cdr3_nt: TGTGCCAGCAGCATCGGGACGGCCTACGAGCAGTACTTC
cdr3_aa: CASSIGTAYEQYF

v_call: TRBV20-1
j_call: TRBJ1-2
d_call: .
clone_size: .
cdr3_nt: TGCAGTGCTAGGTTTGCGTATGGCTACACCTTC
cdr3_aa: CSARFAYGYTF

v_call: TRBV5-1
j_call: TRBJ2-6
d_call: .
clone_size: .
cdr3_nt: TGCGCCAGCAGCTTGTCGGGCTCTGGGGCCAACGTCCTGACTTTC
cdr3_aa: CASSLSGSGANVLTF

v_call: TRBV28
j_call: TRBJ2-1
d_call: .
clone_size: .
cdr3_nt: TGTGCCAGCACCCGTCGAGTTTACAATGAGCAGTTCTTC
cdr3_aa: CASTRRVYNEQFF

v_call: TRBV7-6
j_call: TRBJ2-1
d_call: TRBD2
clone_size: .
cdr3_nt: TGTGCCAGCAGCTTAGGGGCTCAAGTTAGCGGGGTGAGATACAATGAGCAGTTCTTC
cdr3_aa: CASSLGAQVSGVRYNEQFF

v_call: TRBV19
j_call: TRBJ1-1
d_call: .
clone_size: .
cdr3_nt: TGTGCCAGTAGTAAAAACACAGGGTGGGCTGAAGCTTTCTTT
cdr3_aa: CASSKNTGWAEAFF

v_call: TRBV6-5
j_call: TRBJ1-1
d_call: TRBD1
clone_size: .
cdr3_nt: TGTGCCAGCAGTTCGGCGACAGGGTGGGCTGCTGAAGCTTTCTTT
cdr3_aa: CASSSATGWAAEAFF

v_call: TRBV19
j_call: TRBJ2-1
d_call: .
clone_size: .
cdr3_nt: TGTGCCACTAGAATCGACAGGAGCTCCTACAATGAGCAGTTCTTC
cdr3_aa: CATRIDRSSYNEQFF

v_call: TRBV7-3
j_call: TRBJ1-1
d_call: TRBD1
clone_size: .
cdr3_nt: TGTGCCAGCAGTCTCGACAGGGGGCTTGAAGCTTTCTTT
cdr3_aa: CASSLDRGLEAFF

v_call: TRBV7-8
j_call: TRBJ1-4
d_call: .
clone_size: .
cdr3_nt: TGTGCCAGCAGCTTACCCGACAGAACTAATGAAAAACTGTTTTTT
cdr3_aa: CASSLPDRTNEKLFF

v_call: TRBV30
j_call: TRBJ2-3
d_call: .
clone_size: .
cdr3_nt: TGTGCCTGGATAGAAGACCTAGCCGGGTACACAGATACGCAGTATTTT
cdr3_aa: CAWIEDLAGYTDTQYF

v_call: TRBV4-3
j_call: TRBJ2-2
d_call: .
clone_size: .
cdr3_nt: TGCGCCAGCAGCCAACTATGGGCGGGGGCCAACACCGGGGAGCTGTTTTTT
cdr3_aa: CASSQLWAGANTGELFF

v_call: TRBV7-2
j_call: TRBJ1-4
d_call: TRBD1
clone_size: .
cdr3_nt: TGTGCCAGCAGACGGACAGGGTTGGAAGCTTTCGAAAAACTGTTTTTT
cdr3_aa: CASRRTGLEAFEKLFF

v_call: TRBV28
j_call: TRBJ1-1
d_call: .
clone_size: .
cdr3_nt: TGTGCCAGCAGTCGCCGTCCCACTGAAGCTTTCTTT
cdr3_aa: CASSRRPTEAFF

v_call: TRBV23-1
j_call: TRBJ2-7
d_call: .
clone_size: .
cdr3_nt: TGCGCCCGTCCGGGGGGCCACCACGAGCAGTACTTC
cdr3_aa: CARPGGHHEQYF

v_call: TRBV30
j_call: TRBJ2-6
d_call: .
clone_size: few
cdr3_nt: TGTGCCCGAAAAAGTGACTCTGGGGCCAACGTCCTGACTTTC
cdr3_aa: CARKSDSGANVLTF

v_call: TRBV7-2
j_call: TRBJ1-1
d_call: TRBD1
clone_size: few
cdr3_nt: TGTGCCAGCAGTTCCGACAGGGCGGGTACTGAAGCTTTCTTT
cdr3_aa: CASSSDRAGTEAFF

v_call: TRBV6-4
j_call: TRBJ2-1
d_call: TRBD2
clone_size: .
cdr3_nt: TGTGCCAGCAGTGATAGCGGGGGGCAGGATGAGCAGTTCTTC
cdr3_aa: CASSDSGGQDEQFF

v_call: TRBV9
j_call: TRBJ2-5
d_call: .
clone_size: .
cdr3_nt: TGTGCCAGCAGCGTAGGGGTGGGAGCGGAGACCCAGTACTTC
cdr3_aa: CASSVGVGAETQYF

v_call: TRBV19
j_call: TRBJ2-2
d_call: TRBD2
clone_size: .
cdr3_nt: TGTGCCAGTAGTATTCCTAGCGGGTTGAACACCGGGGAGCTGTTTTTT
cdr3_aa: CASSIPSGLNTGELFF

v_call: TRBV5-4
j_call: TRBJ2-1
d_call: .
clone_size: .
cdr3_nt: TGTGCCAGCAGCTCCCGTTCAGAGACCTACAATGAGCAGTTCTTC
cdr3_aa: CASSSRSETYNEQFF

v_call: TRBV15
j_call: TRBJ2-3
d_call: .
clone_size: .
cdr3_nt: TGTGCCACCAGGGTGTCCGAGAGCACAGATACGCAGTATTTT
cdr3_aa: CATRVSESTDTQYF

v_call: TRBV11-1
j_call: TRBJ1-2
d_call: .
clone_size: .
cdr3_nt: TGTGCCAGCAGCTTAGTATTTGGGGATGGCTACACCTTC
cdr3_aa: CASSLVFGDGYTF

v_call: TRBV9
j_call: TRBJ1-1
d_call: TRBD1
clone_size: medium-sized
cdr3_nt: TGTGCCAGCAGCGTATTGACTCCAGGGGGCGGGAACACTGAAGCTTTCTTT
cdr3_aa: CASSVLTPGGGNTEAFF

v_call: TRBV13
j_call: TRBJ2-5
d_call: .
clone_size: .
cdr3_nt: TGTGCCAGCAGCCCCCCGAGCCAAGAGACCCAGTACTTC
cdr3_aa: CASSPPSQETQYF

v_call: TRBV5-4
j_call: TRBJ2-3
d_call: TRBD2
clone_size: .
cdr3_nt: TGTGCCAGCAGACTTAGCGGGGGCGGTACGCAGTATTTT
cdr3_aa: CASRLSGGGTQYF

v_call: TRBV27
j_call: TRBJ1-2
d_call: .
clone_size: .
cdr3_nt: TGTGCCAGCAGTTTATGGCCAGGGGAAAGGTATGGCTACACCTTC
cdr3_aa: CASSLWPGERYGYTF

v_call: TRBV5-1
j_call: TRBJ1-4
d_call: .
clone_size: .
cdr3_nt: TGCGCCAGCAGCCTACGTACTGCTAATGAAAAACTGTTTTTT
cdr3_aa: CASSLRTANEKLFF

v_call: TRBV9
j_call: TRBJ2-7
d_call: .
clone_size: .
cdr3_nt: TGTGCCAGCAGCGTAGGGGGGACGGAAGCCTACGAGCAGTACTTC
cdr3_aa: CASSVGGTEAYEQYF

v_call: TRBV7-2
j_call: TRBJ1-6
d_call: .
clone_size: .
cdr3_nt: TGTGCCAGCAGCACCCAAGCCCTACCCTATAATTCACCCCTCCACTTT
cdr3_aa: CASSTQALPYNSPLHF

v_call: TRBV6-5
j_call: TRBJ2-3
d_call: .
clone_size: .
cdr3_nt: TGTGCCACGCAACGACAAATATACACAGATACGCAGTATTTT
cdr3_aa: CATQRQIYTDTQYF

v_call: TRBV5-1
j_call: TRBJ1-2
d_call: .
clone_size: .
cdr3_nt: TGCGCCAGCAGCTTGACCAGGGGCCCAGAGGGCCCTAATGGCTACACCTTC
cdr3_aa: CASSLTRGPEGPNGYTF

v_call: TRBV30
j_call: TRBJ2-6
d_call: .
clone_size: .
cdr3_nt: TGTGCCTGGAACCGGATGGCGGGGGCCAACGTCCTGACTTTC
cdr3_aa: CAWNRMAGANVLTF

v_call: TRBV18
j_call: TRBJ2-7
d_call: .
clone_size: .
cdr3_nt: TGTGCCAGCTCACCAACAAAAGGGTTTGGGCACGAGCAGTACTTC
cdr3_aa: CASSPTKGFGHEQYF